This T cell receptor beta chain was found in a study of a mutant IDH1 vaccine in newly diagnosed glioma. Germline loops: CDR1 MNHNS, CDR2 SASEGT. V lost 4 bases, J lost 3 bases, and 12 bases lay in between. This CDR3 comprises 15 residues. Noted time point: week 47, end of study. The vaccine gave 300 ug of a 20-mer mutant IDH1 peptide subcutaneously per dose. Worth noting for this clone: Its specificity is not known.

The repertoire was sequenced with immunoSEQ multiplex PCR; TCRdb's copy has only in-frame clones and lacks some. The profile covers under 40,000 clones, with roughly 80% appearing a single time and roughly 30% taken by the ten largest. The chain carries TRBV6-1 and TRBJ1-4; a possible D gene is TRBD1 (5 bases). The receptor's source is a man aged 25-40 years with glioma. This material consisted of PBMCs, taken from a glioma patient whose treatment included an IDH1 peptide vaccine. The CDR3 loop reads CASSGSTEANEKLFF. The CDR3 nucleotides are TGTGCCAGCAGTGGCTCGACAGAAGCTAATGAAAAACTGTTTTTT.